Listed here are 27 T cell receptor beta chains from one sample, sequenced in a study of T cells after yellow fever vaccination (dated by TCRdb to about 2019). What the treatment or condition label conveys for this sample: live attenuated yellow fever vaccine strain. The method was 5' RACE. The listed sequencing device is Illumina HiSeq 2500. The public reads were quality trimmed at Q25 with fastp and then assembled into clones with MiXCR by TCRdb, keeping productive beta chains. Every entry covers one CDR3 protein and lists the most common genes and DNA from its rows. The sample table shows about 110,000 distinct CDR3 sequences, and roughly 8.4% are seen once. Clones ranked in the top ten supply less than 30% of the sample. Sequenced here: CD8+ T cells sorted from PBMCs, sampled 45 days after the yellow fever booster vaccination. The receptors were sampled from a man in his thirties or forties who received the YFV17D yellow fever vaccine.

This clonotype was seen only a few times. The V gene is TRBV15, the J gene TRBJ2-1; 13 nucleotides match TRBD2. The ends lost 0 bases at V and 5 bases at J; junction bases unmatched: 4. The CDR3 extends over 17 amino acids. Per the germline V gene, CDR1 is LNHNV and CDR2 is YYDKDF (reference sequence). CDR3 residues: CATSREVGLAGDNEQFF. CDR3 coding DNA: TGTGCCACCAGCAGAGAGGTTGGACTAGCGGGGGACAATGAGCAGTTCTTC.

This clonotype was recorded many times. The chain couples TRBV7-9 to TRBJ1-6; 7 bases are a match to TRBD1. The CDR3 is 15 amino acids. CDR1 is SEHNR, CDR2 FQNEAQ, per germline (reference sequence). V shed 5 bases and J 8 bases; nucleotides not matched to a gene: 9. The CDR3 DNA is TGTGCCAGCAGCCGAACAGGGGAGGGGGATTCACCCCTCCACTTT. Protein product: CASSRTGEGDSPLHF.

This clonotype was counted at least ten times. CDR3 protein: CASSKGVGSYQETQYF. CDR3 DNA: TGTGCCAGCAGCAAAGGTGTGGGGTCGTACCAAGAGACCCAGTACTTC. This chain connects TRBV21-1 to TRBJ2-5. TRBV21-1 is recorded as a pseudogene. The CDR3 loop spans 16 amino acids.

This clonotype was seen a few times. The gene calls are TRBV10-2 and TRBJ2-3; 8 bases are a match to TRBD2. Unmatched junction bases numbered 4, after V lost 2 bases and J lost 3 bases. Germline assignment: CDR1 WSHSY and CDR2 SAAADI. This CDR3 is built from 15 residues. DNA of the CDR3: TGCGCCAGCAGTGAGGGAATAGCGGGAACAGATACGCAGTATTTT. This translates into CASSEGIAGTDTQYF.

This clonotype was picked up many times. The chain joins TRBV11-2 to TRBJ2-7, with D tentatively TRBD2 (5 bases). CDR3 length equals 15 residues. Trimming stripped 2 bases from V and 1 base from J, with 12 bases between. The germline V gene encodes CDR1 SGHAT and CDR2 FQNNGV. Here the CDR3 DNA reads TGTGCCAGCAGCTTAAGGTCTCTAGCATCCTACGAGCAGTACTTC. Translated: CASSLRSLASYEQYF.

The CDR3: CASSLGGLTGAGELFF. CDR3 sequence (DNA): TGTGCCAGCAGCTTAGGTGGACTAACCGGGGCCGGGGAGCTGTTTTTT. The V call is TRBV7-8, the J call TRBJ2-2, with D possibly TRBD2 on 6 matching bases. Trimming took off 1 base at V and 6 bases at J, with 15 bases between the two ends. The CDR3 spans 16 residues. Per the germline V gene, CDR1 is SGHVS and CDR2 is FQNEAQ.

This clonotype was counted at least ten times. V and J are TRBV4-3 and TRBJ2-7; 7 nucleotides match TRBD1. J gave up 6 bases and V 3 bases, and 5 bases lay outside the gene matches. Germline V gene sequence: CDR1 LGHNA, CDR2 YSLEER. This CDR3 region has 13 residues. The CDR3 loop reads CASSHYRGSEQYF. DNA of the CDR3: TGCGCCAGCAGCCACTACAGGGGAAGCGAGCAGTACTTC.

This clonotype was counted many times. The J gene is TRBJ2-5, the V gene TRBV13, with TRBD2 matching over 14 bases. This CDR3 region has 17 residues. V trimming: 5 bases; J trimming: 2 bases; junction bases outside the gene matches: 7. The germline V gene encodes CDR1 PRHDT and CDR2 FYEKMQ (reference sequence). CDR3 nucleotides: TGTGCCAGCAGCAAGGGACTAGCGGGAGAGAGTCAAGAGACCCAGTACTTC. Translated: CASSKGLAGESQETQYF.

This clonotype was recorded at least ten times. The CDR3 protein is CASSPRDIPPQWWAEETQYF. The DNA for the CDR3 is TGTGCCAGCAGCCCGCGGGACATTCCTCCCCAGTGGTGGGCCGAAGAGACCCAGTACTTC. The V and J genes are TRBV9 and TRBJ2-5; D possibly uses TRBD1 or TRBD2 (6 bases each). CDR1 and CDR2 (germline): SGDLS, YYNGEE. Trimming took off 4 bases at V and 3 bases at J, with 31 bases between the two ends. CDR3 size: 20 residues.

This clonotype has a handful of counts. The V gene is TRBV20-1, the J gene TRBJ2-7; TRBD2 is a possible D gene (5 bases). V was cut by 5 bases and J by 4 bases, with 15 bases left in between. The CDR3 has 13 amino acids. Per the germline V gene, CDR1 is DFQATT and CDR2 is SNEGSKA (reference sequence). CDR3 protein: CSASDLIEYEQYF. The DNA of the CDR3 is TGCAGTGCTTCGGACTTAATTGAATACGAGCAGTACTTC.

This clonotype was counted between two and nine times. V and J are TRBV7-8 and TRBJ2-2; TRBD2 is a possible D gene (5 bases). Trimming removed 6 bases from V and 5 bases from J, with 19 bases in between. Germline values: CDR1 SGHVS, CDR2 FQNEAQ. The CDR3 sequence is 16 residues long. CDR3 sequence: CASSSPGSETTGELFF. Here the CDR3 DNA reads TGTGCCAGCAGTTCACCGGGAAGCGAAACGACCGGGGAGCTGTTTTTT.

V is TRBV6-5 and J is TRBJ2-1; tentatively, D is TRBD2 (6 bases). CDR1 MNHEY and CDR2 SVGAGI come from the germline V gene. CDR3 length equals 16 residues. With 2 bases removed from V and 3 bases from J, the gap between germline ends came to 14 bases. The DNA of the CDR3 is TGTGCCAGCAGTTACATCGCTAGCGAAAACTACAATGAGCAGTTCTTC. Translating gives CASSYIASENYNEQFF.

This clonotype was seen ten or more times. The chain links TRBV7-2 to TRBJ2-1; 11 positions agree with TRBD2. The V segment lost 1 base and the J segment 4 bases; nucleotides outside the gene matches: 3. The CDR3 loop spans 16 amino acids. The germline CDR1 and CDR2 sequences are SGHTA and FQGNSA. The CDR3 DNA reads TGTGCCAGCAGCTTAGGTCTAGCGGGAGGATACAATGAGCAGTTCTTC. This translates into CASSLGLAGGYNEQFF.

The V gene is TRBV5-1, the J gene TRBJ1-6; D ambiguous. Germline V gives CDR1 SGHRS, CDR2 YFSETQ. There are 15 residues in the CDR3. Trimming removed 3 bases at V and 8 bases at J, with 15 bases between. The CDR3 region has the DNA TGCGCCAGCAGCTCAACCGGGATTTGGGATTCACCCCTCCACTTT. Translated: CASSSTGIWDSPLHF.

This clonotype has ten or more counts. CDR3 residues: CASSLYLSGSETQYF. CDR3 sequence (DNA): TGTGCCAGCAGCTTATACCTTAGCGGTTCCGAGACCCAGTACTTC. This chain uses TRBV7-6 with TRBJ2-5, with a weak D call TRBD2 (6 bases). The CDR3 totals 15 residues. The V gene lost 2 bases and the J gene lost 5 bases, with 15 bases spanning the gap. Germline-derived CDR1 and CDR2 are SGHVS and FNYEAQ. Using reference TRBV7-6 and TRBJ2-5 for the parts outside the CDR3, the full variable domain is GAGVSQSPRYKVTKRGQDVALRCDPISGHVSLYWYRQALGQGPEFLTYFNYEAQQDKSGLPNDRFSAERPEGSISTLTIQRTEQRDSAMYRCASSLYLSGSETQYFGPGTRLLVL.

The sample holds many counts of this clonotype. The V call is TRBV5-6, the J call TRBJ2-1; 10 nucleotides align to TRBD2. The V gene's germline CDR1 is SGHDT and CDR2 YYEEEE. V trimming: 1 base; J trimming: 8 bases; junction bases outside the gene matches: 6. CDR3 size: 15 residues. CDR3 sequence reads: CASSLFPAGGHEQFF. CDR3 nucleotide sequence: TGTGCCAGCAGCTTGTTTCCAGCGGGAGGGCATGAGCAGTTCTTC.

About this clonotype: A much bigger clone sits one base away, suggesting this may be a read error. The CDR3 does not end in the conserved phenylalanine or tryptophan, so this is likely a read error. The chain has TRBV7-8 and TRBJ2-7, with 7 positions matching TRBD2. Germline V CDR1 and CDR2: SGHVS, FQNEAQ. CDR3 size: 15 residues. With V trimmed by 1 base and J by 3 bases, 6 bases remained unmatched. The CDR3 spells CASSLVYQRDYEQYL. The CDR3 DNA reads TGTGCCAGCAGCTTAGTTTATCAGCGGGACTACGAGCAGTACCTC.

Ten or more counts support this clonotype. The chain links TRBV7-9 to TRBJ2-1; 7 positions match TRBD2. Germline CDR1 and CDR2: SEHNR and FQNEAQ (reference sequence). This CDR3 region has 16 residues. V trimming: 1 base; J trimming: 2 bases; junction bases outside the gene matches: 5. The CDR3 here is CASSLVELATYNEQFF. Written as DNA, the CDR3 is TGTGCCAGCAGCTTAGTGGAACTAGCGACCTACAATGAGCAGTTCTTC.

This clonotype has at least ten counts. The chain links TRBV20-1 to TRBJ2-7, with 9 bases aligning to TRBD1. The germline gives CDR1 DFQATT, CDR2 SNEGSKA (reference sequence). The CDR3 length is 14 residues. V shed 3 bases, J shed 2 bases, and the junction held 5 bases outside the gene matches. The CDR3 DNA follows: TGCAGTGCTAGGGGGGACAGGGTTGCCTACGAGCAGTACTTC. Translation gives CSARGDRVAYEQYF.

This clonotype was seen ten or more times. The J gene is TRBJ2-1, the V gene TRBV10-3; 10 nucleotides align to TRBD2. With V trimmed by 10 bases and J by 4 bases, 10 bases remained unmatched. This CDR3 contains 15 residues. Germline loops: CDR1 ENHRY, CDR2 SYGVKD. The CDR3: CASLSGTSEYNEQFF. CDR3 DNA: TGTGCCAGTTTATCCGGGACTAGCGAATACAATGAGCAGTTCTTC.

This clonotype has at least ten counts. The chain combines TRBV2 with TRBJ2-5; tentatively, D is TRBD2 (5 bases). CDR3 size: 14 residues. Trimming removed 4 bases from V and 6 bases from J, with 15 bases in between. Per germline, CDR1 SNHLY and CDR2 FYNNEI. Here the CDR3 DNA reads TGTGCCAGCAGTGGAACTAGTGATAGGAAGACCCAGTACTTC. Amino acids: CASSGTSDRKTQYF.

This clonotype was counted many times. As DNA, the CDR3 is TGTGCCAGCAGCTCGACGGGACTAGCGGGAGCAGGCGAGCAGTTCTTC. It is translated as CASSSTGLAGAGEQFF. The chain carries TRBV5-5 and TRBJ2-1; 14 bases match TRBD2. This CDR3 is 16 amino acids long. The junction had 9 bases not matched to a gene; V was cut back by 3 bases and J by 10 bases. Germline CDR1 and CDR2: SGHKS and YYEKEE (reference sequence).

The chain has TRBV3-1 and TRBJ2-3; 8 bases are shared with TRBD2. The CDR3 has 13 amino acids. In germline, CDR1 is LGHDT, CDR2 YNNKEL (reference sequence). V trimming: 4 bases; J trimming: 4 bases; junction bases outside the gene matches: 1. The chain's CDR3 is CASSPGGPDTQYF. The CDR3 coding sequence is TGTGCCAGCAGCCCGGGGGGGCCAGATACGCAGTATTTT.

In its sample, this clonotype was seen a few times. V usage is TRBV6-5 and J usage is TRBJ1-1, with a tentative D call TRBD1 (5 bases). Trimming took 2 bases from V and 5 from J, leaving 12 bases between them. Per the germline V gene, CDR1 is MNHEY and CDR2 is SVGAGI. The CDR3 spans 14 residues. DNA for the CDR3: TGTGCCAGCAGTTACGGGCAGGGATGGACTGAAGCTTTCTTT. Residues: CASSYGQGWTEAFF.

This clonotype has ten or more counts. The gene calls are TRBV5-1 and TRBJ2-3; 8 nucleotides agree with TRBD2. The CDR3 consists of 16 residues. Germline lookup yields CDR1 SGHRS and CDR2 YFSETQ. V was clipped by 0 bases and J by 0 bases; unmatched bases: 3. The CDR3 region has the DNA TGCGCCAGCAGCTTGGATCCTAGCGGGAGCACAGATACGCAGTATTTT. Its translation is CASSLDPSGSTDTQYF. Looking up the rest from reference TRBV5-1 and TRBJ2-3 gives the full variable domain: KAGVTQTPRYLIKTRGQQVTLSCSPISGHRSVSWYQQTPGQGLQFLFEYFSETQRNKGNFPGRFSGRQFSNSRSEMNVSTLELGDSALYLCASSLDPSGSTDTQYFGPGTRLTVL.

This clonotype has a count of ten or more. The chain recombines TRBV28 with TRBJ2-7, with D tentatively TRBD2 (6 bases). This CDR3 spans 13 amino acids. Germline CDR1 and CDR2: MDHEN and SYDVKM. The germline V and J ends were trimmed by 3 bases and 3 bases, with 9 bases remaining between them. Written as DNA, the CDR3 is TGTGCCAGCAGTTTGGGACTCTACTACGAGCAGTACTTC. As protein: CASSLGLYYEQYF.

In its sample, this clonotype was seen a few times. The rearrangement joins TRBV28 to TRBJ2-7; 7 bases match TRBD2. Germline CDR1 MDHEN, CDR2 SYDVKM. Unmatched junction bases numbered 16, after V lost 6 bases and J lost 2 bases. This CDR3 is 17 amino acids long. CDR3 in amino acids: CASREEGREYRTYEQYF. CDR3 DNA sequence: TGTGCCAGCAGGGAGGAGGGGCGGGAGTATCGAACCTACGAGCAGTACTTC.